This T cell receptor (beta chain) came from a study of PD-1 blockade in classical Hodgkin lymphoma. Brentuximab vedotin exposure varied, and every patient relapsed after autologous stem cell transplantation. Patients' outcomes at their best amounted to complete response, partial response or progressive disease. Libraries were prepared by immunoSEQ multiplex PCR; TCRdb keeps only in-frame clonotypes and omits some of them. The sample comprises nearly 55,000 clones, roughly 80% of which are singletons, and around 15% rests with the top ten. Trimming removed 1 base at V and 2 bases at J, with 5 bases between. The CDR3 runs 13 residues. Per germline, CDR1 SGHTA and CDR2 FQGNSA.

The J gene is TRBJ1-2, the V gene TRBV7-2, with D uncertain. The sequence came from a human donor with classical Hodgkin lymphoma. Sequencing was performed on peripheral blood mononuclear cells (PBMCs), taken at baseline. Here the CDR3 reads CASSLGTNYGYTF. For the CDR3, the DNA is TGTGCCAGCAGCTTAGGGACCAACTATGGCTACACCTTC. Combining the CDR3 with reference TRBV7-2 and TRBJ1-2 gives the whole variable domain GAGVSQSPSNKVTEKGKDVELRCDPISGHTALYWYRQSLGQGLEFLIYFQGNSAPDKSGLPSDRFSAERTGGSVSTLTIQRTQQEDSAVYLCASSLGTNYGYTFGSGTRLTVV.